This TCR beta chain was captured by sequencing in a study of post-analysis software for immune sequencing data. As for this clonotype: Antigen: not known.

The study, taken as a whole, reports: The five TRBV segments detected at higher frequency in patients than in controls included TRBV5-6, TRBV5-1 and TRBV20-1.

Built from TCR beta cDNA, the libraries had unique molecular identifiers in them. TCRdb re-analysed the PCR reads in MiXCR, keeping a single row per CDR3 protein. The data contain fewer than 850,000 distinct CDR3 sequences, 25% to 30% of them singletons. This CDR3 comprises 14 residues. The V and J ends lost 6 bases and 4 bases, in that order; junction bases with no gene match: 6. The source of this sequence is a girl aged 5 to 17 with multiple sclerosis. The chain carries TRBV12-3 or TRBV12-4 and TRBJ2-1; 7 bases are shared with TRBD1. The specimen sequenced was blood. The CDR3 nucleotides are TGTGCCAGCAGGCCCAGGGGGTGGTACAATGAGCAGTTCTTC. Amino acids: CASRPRGWYNEQFF.